These T cell receptor beta chains were read from a single sample in a study of blood T cell repertoires in COVID-19. The method was immunoSEQ multiplex PCR; TCRdb's version includes in-frame clones alone and lacks a portion of them. The sample has approximately 69,000 clones, around four fifths seen once. Sequenced sample: peripheral blood. These receptors all come from a woman older than 75 with acute or convalescent COVID-19. Both conserved end residues are part of each CDR3. A D gene is named only where the DNA matches it firmly. Rows give clone size only sometimes, using once, few, many, or a class for an expanded clone.

>-|TRBD1|TRBV5-1|TRBJ1-5
CASSFPDLRGPGQPQHF
TGCGCCAGCAGCTTCCCTGATTTGAGGGGGCCGGGTCAGCCCCAGCATTTT
>-|-|TRBV18|TRBJ2-6
CASSPLSGANVLTF
TGTGCCAGCTCACCATTATCCGGGGCCAACGTCCTGACTTTC
>-|-|TRBV11-3|TRBJ2-3
CASSSLEGGFTDTQYF
TGTGCCAGCAGCTCCCTGGAGGGAGGTTTTACAGATACGCAGTATTTT
>-|-|TRBV24-1|TRBJ1-2
CATSGTGSGGYTF
TGTGCCACCAGTGGAACAGGATCGGGTGGCTACACCTTC
>-|-|TRBV12-3/TRBV12-4|TRBJ1-5
CASARGGNQPQHF
TGTGCCAGCGCTCGGGGGGGAAATCAGCCCCAGCATTTT
>few|TRBD1|TRBV7-8|TRBJ1-1
CASSADRAFSLGTEAFF
TGTGCCAGCAGCGCCGACAGGGCTTTTAGTCTGGGCACTGAAGCTTTCTTT
>-|-|TRBV9|TRBJ2-2
CASNGDQAGELFF
TGTGCCAGCAACGGCGATCAGGCCGGGGAGCTGTTTTTT
>-|TRBD2|TRBV15|TRBJ2-3
CATSRVASGEPTDTQYF
TGTGCCACCAGCAGAGTGGCTAGCGGGGAACCCACAGATACGCAGTATTTT
>-|-|TRBV19|TRBJ1-1
CASTGGSMNTEAFF
TGTGCCAGTACGGGGGGGTCCATGAACACTGAAGCTTTCTTT
>-|TRBD2|TRBV28|TRBJ2-7
CASKASGRREQYF
TGTGCCAGCAAGGCTAGCGGGAGGCGGGAGCAGTACTTC
>-|-|TRBV24-1|TRBJ2-3
CATSDPTVPAQYF
TGTGCCACCAGTGACCCTACGGTGCCTGCGCAGTATTTT
>-|TRBD2|TRBV5-1|TRBJ2-1
CASSLTSGGAPIYNEQFF
TGCGCCAGCAGCTTGACTAGCGGGGGGGCCCCAATCTACAATGAGCAGTTCTTC
>once|-|TRBV5-6|TRBJ1-2
CASSRAGRGDYGYTF
TGTGCCAGCAGCCGGGCGGGAAGAGGCGACTATGGCTACACCTTC
>-|-|TRBV30|TRBJ1-5
CAWSVADSNQPQHF
TGTGCCTGGAGTGTCGCGGATAGCAATCAGCCCCAGCATTTT
>-|-|TRBV27|TRBJ2-1
CASSFVLGSGFAYNEQFF
TGTGCCAGCAGTTTCGTCCTAGGTTCAGGGTTCGCCTACAATGAGCAGTTCTTC
>-|TRBD1|TRBV3-1/TRBV3-2|TRBJ1-1
CASSPDIKRGRGTEAFF
TGTGCCAGCAGTCCGGATATTAAGAGGGGGCGAGGCACTGAAGCTTTCTTT
>-|TRBD1|TRBV13|TRBJ1-2
CASSLGPGQGTLGYTF
TGTGCCAGCAGCTTAGGCCCGGGACAGGGGACTCTCGGCTACACCTTC
>-|-|TRBV5-1|TRBJ2-1
CASSLDGGSYNEQFF
TGCGCCAGCAGCTTGGACGGGGGCTCCTACAATGAGCAGTTCTTC
>-|TRBD1|TRBV5-1|TRBJ1-1
CASSPLQGNAEAFF
TGCGCCAGCAGTCCACTACAGGGGAACGCTGAAGCTTTCTTT
>-|-|TRBV24-1|TRBJ2-1
CATSEYRDNEQFF
TGTGCCACCAGTGAGTACAGGGACAATGAGCAGTTCTTC
>-|-|TRBV28|TRBJ1-5
CASSSGPANQPQHF
TGTGCCAGCAGTTCAGGGCCCGCCAATCAGCCCCAGCATTTT
>-|-|TRBV10-3|TRBJ1-5
CAISESGSGNQPQHF
TGTGCCATCAGTGAGTCGGGGAGCGGCAATCAGCCCCAGCATTTT
>-|-|TRBV7-9|TRBJ1-1
CASSLEGGSTVAFF
TGTGCCAGCAGCTTAGAGGGGGGGTCGACTGTCGCTTTCTTT
>once|-|TRBV15|TRBJ2-6
CATRKQDRLSSGANVLTF
TGTGCCACCAGAAAACAGGACCGATTGAGCTCTGGGGCCAACGTCCTGACTTTC
>-|TRBD2|TRBV7-9|TRBJ2-1
CASSFLAGANDEQFF
TGTGCCAGCAGCTTTCTAGCGGGAGCCAACGATGAGCAGTTCTTC
>-|-|TRBV19|TRBJ1-3
CASSTSWGGGNTIYF
TGTGCCAGTAGTACGAGTTGGGGCGGTGGAAACACCATATATTTT
>-|TRBD2|TRBV30|TRBJ2-2
CAWSGRMVAGAWRTGELFF
TGTGCCTGGAGTGGGAGGATGGTAGCGGGAGCCTGGAGGACCGGGGAGCTGTTTTTT
>once|TRBD1|TRBV6-5|TRBJ1-5
CASRDRVVGNQPQHF
TGTGCCAGCAGAGACAGGGTTGTGGGCAATCAGCCCCAGCATTTT
>few|TRBD1|TRBV4-1|TRBJ2-7
CASSQAGQRPYEQYF
TGCGCCAGCAGCCAAGCGGGACAGCGCCCCTACGAGCAGTACTTC
>-|TRBD2|TRBV3-1/TRBV3-2|TRBJ2-1
CASSQFLSAGGNEQFF
TGTGCCAGCAGCCAATTTCTTTCGGCCGGGGGGAATGAGCAGTTCTTC
>-|-|TRBV15|TRBJ2-7
CATSRGRQGSSYEQYF
TGTGCCACCAGCAGAGGCCGCCAGGGGAGCTCCTACGAGCAGTACTTC
>-|-|TRBV21-1|TRBJ1-4
CARIKGGALATNEKLFF
TGTGCCAGGATAAAAGGGGGGGCTCTTGCAACTAATGAAAAACTGTTTTTT
>-|-|TRBV3-1/TRBV3-2|TRBJ1-3
CASSQDAQPGNTIYF
TGTGCCAGCAGCCAAGACGCACAGCCTGGAAACACCATATATTTT
>-|TRBD2|TRBV5-4|TRBJ2-2
CASSLGSGGANFAGELFF
TGTGCCAGCAGCTTGGGTAGCGGGGGGGCCAATTTCGCCGGGGAGCTGTTTTTT
>-|TRBD1|TRBV19|TRBJ2-1
CASSISSGQGHEQFF
TGTGCCAGTAGTATCAGCTCAGGACAGGGCCATGAGCAGTTCTTC
>-|-|TRBV3-1/TRBV3-2|TRBJ1-4
CASSQDWGGGRWDEKLFF
TGTGCCAGCAGCCAAGATTGGGGGGGAGGACGGTGGGATGAAAAACTGTTTTTT
>-|-|TRBV19|TRBJ2-2
CASSILRTGNTGELFF
TGTGCCAGTAGTATCCTAAGGACTGGGAACACCGGGGAGCTGTTTTTT
>once|-|TRBV2|TRBJ2-3
CASSGPDSILSTDTQYF
TGTGCCAGCAGTGGACCAGATAGCATCCTATCCACAGATACGCAGTATTTT
>-|TRBD2|TRBV28|TRBJ2-7
CASSLGLAVYEQYF
TGTGCCAGCAGTTTGGGACTAGCGGTCTACGAGCAGTACTTC
>-|TRBD2|TRBV3-1/TRBV3-2|TRBJ2-7
CASTQGLAGGPWEQYF
TGTGCCAGCACCCAGGGACTAGCGGGGGGGCCGTGGGAGCAGTACTTC
>-|TRBD2|TRBV24-1|TRBJ2-2
CATRTSHTGELFF
TGTGCCACCAGGACTAGCCACACCGGGGAGCTGTTTTTT
>-|TRBD2|TRBV27|TRBJ2-1
CASRPLAGANEQFF
TGTGCCAGCAGGCCACTAGCGGGAGCAAATGAGCAGTTCTTC
>-|-|TRBV5-6|TRBJ2-5
CASSGESPYQETQYF
TGTGCCAGCAGCGGGGAGTCTCCGTACCAAGAGACCCAGTACTTC
>-|TRBD2|TRBV11-2|TRBJ2-1
CASSLGSLAGGSGEQFF
TGTGCCAGCAGCTTAGGGTCCCTAGCGGGGGGCTCAGGGGAGCAGTTCTTC
>-|-|TRBV7-2|TRBJ2-3
CASKNPGAMTDTQYF
TGTGCCAGCAAAAACCCTGGGGCGATGACAGATACGCAGTATTTT